This T cell receptor beta chain was profiled in a study of blood T cell repertoires in COVID-19. Study at large: T cells, B-cell-depleted T cells, or PBMCs provided the cDNA or gDNA that served as material.

Germline V gene sequence: CDR1 LNHDA, CDR2 SQIVND (reference sequence). CDR3 length: 19 amino acids. V shed 3 bases and J 0 bases; nucleotides not matched to a gene: 14. Measured with immunoSEQ multiplex PCR; TCRdb has only the in-frame clones, and not every one. The profile shows 78,000 or so clones, around 79% of them singletons. This receptor was identified in a man older than 75 with acute or convalescent COVID-19. The chain joins TRBV19 to TRBJ1-3, with 7 bases lining up with TRBD1. Source material: peripheral blood. CDR3: CASSMLGPGQPISGNTIYF. The CDR3 DNA is TGTGCCAGTAGTATGTTGGGACCGGGACAGCCAATCTCTGGAAACACCATATATTTT.